The 26 T cell receptor beta chains given below trace back to one sample, sequenced in a study of graft-versus-host responses after intestinal transplantation. Produced via immunoSEQ multiplex PCR; TCRdb's table is partial and in-frame only. The sample records about 120,000 clones, approximately 95% being singletons. The antigens these receptors bind are not known. The sequencing used unstimulated CD8+ T cells sorted from spleen or lymph node cells, collected before intestinal transplant. Receptors were obtained from a human donor who received an intestinal transplant.

The genes are TRBV2 and TRBJ2-3; TRBD2 agrees at 10 bases. The germline gives CDR1 SNHLY, CDR2 FYNNEI. The CDR3 is made up of 18 amino acids. The ends lost 4 bases at V and 0 bases at J; junction bases unmatched: 10. CDR3 nucleotides: TGTGCCAGCAGTGTGGGGGTTAGCGGGAGGACTAGCACAGATACGCAGTATTTT. Residues: CASSVGVSGRTSTDTQYF.

The DNA for the CDR3 is TGTGCCAGCAGTTACGGACAGGGGGCAACCACCGGGGAGCTGTTTTTT. Encoded protein: CASSYGQGATTGELFF. The rearrangement joins TRBV6-5 to TRBJ2-2; TRBD1 aligns across 11 bases. The CDR3 loop spans 16 amino acids. Germline-derived CDR1 and CDR2 are MNHEY and SVGAGI. V lost 2 bases, J lost 4 bases, and 3 bases stayed unmatched.

The chain's CDR3 is CASSLRVNYGYTF. Written as DNA, the CDR3 is TGTGCCAGCAGTTTAAGGGTAAACTATGGCTACACCTTC. V usage is TRBV27 and J usage is TRBJ1-2; D not resolved. Trimming removed 2 bases at V and 2 bases at J, with 6 bases between. The CDR3 is 13 amino acids. Germline V gene lookup returns CDR1 MNHEY and CDR2 SMNVEV (reference sequence).

V is TRBV5-1 and J is TRBJ1-4, with 12 bases lining up with TRBD1. This CDR3 has 18 amino acids. The germline CDR1 and CDR2 sequences are SGHRS and YFSETQ. With 1 base clipped from V and 5 bases from J, the junction kept 9 bases outside the gene matches. As DNA, the CDR3 is TGCGCCAGCAGCTTGCCGTGGGACAGGGGGCGAAGGAATGAAAAACTGTTTTTT. It is translated as CASSLPWDRGRRNEKLFF.

This rearrangement joins TRBV5-5 to TRBJ2-7; D could derive from TRBD1 or TRBD2 (5 bases each). There are 14 residues in the CDR3. From germline, CDR1 is SGHKS and CDR2 YYEKEE (reference sequence). The ends were cut back, 3 bases at V and 0 bases at J, with 10 bases in the middle. The CDR3 is CASSSGTGSYEQYF. The CDR3, as DNA: TGTGCCAGCAGCTCCGGGACGGGCTCCTACGAGCAGTACTTC.

The chain employs TRBV7-3 and TRBJ2-5, with 9 nucleotides matching TRBD1. Looked up from germline, CDR1 is SGHTA and CDR2 is FQGTGA. This CDR3 comprises 15 residues. Germline trimming cut 3 bases from V and 1 base from J; bases unmatched to any gene: 3. The DNA of the CDR3 is TGTGCCAGCAGCTTTGGACAGGGGTCCCAAGAGACCCAGTACTTC. Amino acids: CASSFGQGSQETQYF.

V is TRBV7-9 and J is TRBJ2-1, with 11 nucleotides matching TRBD2. Germline CDR1 is SEHNR and CDR2 is FQNEAQ (reference sequence). The V segment lost 3 bases and the J segment 4 bases; nucleotides outside the gene matches: 5. The CDR3 sequence is 16 residues long. The CDR3 here is CASSLLLAGVYNEQFF. The CDR3 coding sequence is TGTGCCAGCAGCTTGCTACTAGCGGGAGTATACAATGAGCAGTTCTTC.

The V call is TRBV28, the J call TRBJ2-1; possibly TRBD2 for D (7 bases). In germline, CDR1 is MDHEN, CDR2 SYDVKM. CDR3 length: 15 amino acids. V was shortened by 6 bases and J by 7 bases, with 19 bases between the two germline ends. CDR3 region: CASRASGGQSNEQFF. CDR3 DNA sequence: TGTGCCAGCAGGGCCTCCGGGGGGCAGTCGAATGAGCAGTTCTTC.

The chain has TRBV19 and TRBJ1-1, with D perhaps TRBD1 (6 bases). The CDR3 extends over 15 amino acids. Between the trimmed V and J ends, which lost 6 bases and 2 bases, there was a span of 16 bases. Germline V gene lookup returns CDR1 LNHDA and CDR2 SQIVND (reference sequence). The CDR3 sequence is CASRDTGRTNTEAFF. The CDR3 nucleotides are TGTGCCAGTAGAGATACAGGGAGGACCAACACTGAAGCTTTCTTT.

The chain has TRBV14 and TRBJ1-4, with a tentative D call TRBD1 (5 bases). Germline loops: CDR1 SGHDN, CDR2 FVKESK. The CDR3 length is 14 residues. V was shortened by 4 bases and J by 8 bases, with 14 bases between the two germline ends. CDR3 DNA sequence: TGTGCCAGCAGCCGGACGTTGGGGCGAGAAAAACTGTTTTTT. It codes for CASSRTLGREKLFF.

The chain recombines TRBV11-2 with TRBJ1-1; 7 bases align to TRBD1. Germline V lookup: CDR1 SGHAT, CDR2 FQNNGV. The CDR3 contains 12 residues. Losses at the gene ends were 3 bases for V and 10 bases for J; bases not matched to a gene: 5. The CDR3 coding sequence is TGTGCCAGCAGCTTGGGGACAGCGCGAGCTTTCTTT. The encoded protein is CASSLGTARAFF.

Only one count was recorded for this clone. The chain couples TRBV14 to TRBJ2-5, with TRBD2 matching 9 bases. Germline loops: CDR1 SGHDN, CDR2 FVKESK. Trimming at V came to 6 bases and at J to 11 bases, leaving 10 bases not matched to a gene. This CDR3 region has 13 residues. The CDR3 sequence: CASRTSGSYGQYF. As DNA, the CDR3 is TGTGCCAGCAGGACTAGCGGCTCCTACGGGCAGTACTTC.

The rearrangement uses TRBV5-4 and TRBJ2-7; 13 bases are a match to TRBD2. The V gene's germline CDR1 is SGHNT and CDR2 YYREEE (reference sequence). CDR3 length equals 16 residues. J gave up 3 bases and V 3 bases, and 6 bases lay outside the gene matches. In DNA form, the CDR3 reads TGTGCCAGCAGCTCCCTGGGACTAGCGGGGAACTACGAGCAGTACTTC. It yields the protein CASSSLGLAGNYEQYF. Drawing the rest from reference TRBV5-4 and TRBJ2-7, the complete variable domain is ETGVTQSPTHLIKTRGQQVTLRCSSQSGHNTVSWYQQALGQGPQFIFQYYREEENGRGNFPPRFSGLQFPNYSSELNVNALELDDSALYLCASSSLGLAGNYEQYFGPGTRLTVT.

The chain uses TRBV19 and TRBJ2-1, with 11 bases fitting TRBD2. Trimming took 3 bases from V and 10 from J; bases not matched to a gene: 2. The CDR3 extends over 13 amino acids. CDR1 is LNHDA and CDR2 is SQIVND in the germline V gene (reference sequence). The CDR3 loop reads CASSIASGREQFF. CDR3 bases: TGTGCCAGTAGTATCGCTAGCGGGAGGGAGCAGTTCTTC.

V gene TRBV4-3 combines with J gene TRBJ2-3, with 12 bases matching TRBD2. The CDR3 runs 19 residues. V shed 0 bases and J 4 bases; nucleotides not matched to a gene: 11. CDR1 and CDR2 (germline): LGHNA, YSLEER. The CDR3 sequence is CASSQDENGLAGRADTQYF. CDR3 nucleotides: TGCGCCAGCAGCCAAGACGAGAACGGACTAGCGGGAAGGGCAGATACGCAGTATTTT.

The rearrangement uses TRBV27 and TRBJ1-6; possible D gene TRBD1, 5 bases. The CDR3 is 15 amino acids. The germline V and J ends were trimmed by 3 bases and 6 bases, with 12 bases remaining between them. Looked up from germline, CDR1 is MNHEY and CDR2 is SMNVEV (reference sequence). The CDR3 reads CASSFLRDLNSPLHF. CDR3 bases: TGTGCCAGCAGTTTCCTCAGGGACCTTAATTCACCCCTCCACTTT.

The genes are TRBV6-5 and TRBJ2-7, with D uncertain. Between the trimmed V and J ends, which lost 2 bases and 4 bases, there was a span of 9 bases. CDR1 and CDR2 (germline): MNHEY, SVGAGI. The CDR3 covers 13 residues. The CDR3 spells CASSYVDGYEQYF. Here the CDR3 DNA reads TGTGCCAGCAGTTACGTGGACGGGTACGAGCAGTACTTC.

The count of this clone is one. The chain employs TRBV4-1 and TRBJ2-7, with 9 bases aligning to TRBD2. J gave up 4 bases and V 2 bases, and 12 bases lay outside the gene matches. Germline-derived CDR1 and CDR2 are MGHRA and YSYEKL. This CDR3 region has 17 residues. The CDR3 coding sequence is TGCGCCAGCAGCCAAAGAGGGGGTCTAGCGGGACGTTACGAGCAGTACTTC. The encoded protein is CASSQRGGLAGRYEQYF.

In DNA form, the CDR3 reads TGTGCCAGCAGTCCCGCAGGGAGCTATTATTGGGAGACCCAGTACTTC. As protein: CASSPAGSYYWETQYF. The chain carries TRBV27 and TRBJ2-5; D assignment may be TRBD1 or TRBD2 (5 bases each). V lost 5 bases to trimming and J lost 5 bases, with 21 bases between them. The CDR3 consists of 16 residues. Germline V gene data show CDR1 as MNHEY and CDR2 as SMNVEV (reference sequence).

This clone was picked up one time. The rearrangement uses TRBV2 and TRBJ2-7; 7 bases align to TRBD1. Germline CDR1 is SNHLY and CDR2 is FYNNEI. Losses at the gene ends were 6 bases for V and 7 bases for J; bases not matched to a gene: 6. This CDR3 comprises 12 residues. The CDR3 loop reads CASRHRGREQYF. The DNA for the CDR3 is TGTGCCAGCAGACACAGGGGTAGAGAGCAGTACTTC.

On this clone itself: Other DNA sequences in the sample encode the same CDR3. The chain carries TRBV28 and TRBJ1-1; D is unclear. Per the germline V gene, CDR1 is MDHEN and CDR2 is SYDVKM. V lost 3 bases to trimming and J lost 5 bases, with 7 bases between them. The CDR3 spans 12 residues. CDR3 protein: CASSFEETEAFF. The CDR3 region has the DNA TGTGCCAGCAGTTTTGAGGAGACTGAAGCTTTCTTT. Full variable domain (remainder filled in from reference TRBV28 and TRBJ1-1): DVKVTQSSRYLVKRTGEKVFLECVQDMDHENMFWYRQDPGLGLRLIYFSYDVKMKEKGDIPEGYSVSREKKERFSLILESASTNQTSMYLCASSFEETEAFFGQGTRLTVV.

The chain's CDR3 is CASSLFGTEQFF. Here the CDR3 DNA reads TGTGCCAGCAGCTTGTTTGGAACCGAGCAGTTCTTC. This chain connects TRBV7-9 to TRBJ2-1; no reliable D call. The CDR3 loop spans 12 amino acids. Trimming removed 3 bases at V and 10 bases at J, with 10 bases between. Germline loops: CDR1 SEHNR, CDR2 FQNEAQ (reference sequence).

V gene TRBV6-5 combines with J gene TRBJ1-5; no definite D call. V lost 4 bases and J 4 bases, leaving 8 bases between the germline ends. Germline CDR1 MNHEY, CDR2 SVGAGI. The CDR3 sequence is 13 residues long. The CDR3 nucleotides are TGTGCCAGCAGTTCGACAACGAATCAGCCCCAGCATTTT. This gives the protein CASSSTTNQPQHF.

The rearrangement links TRBV11-2 to TRBJ2-2, with 8 bases identical to TRBD1. Germline CDR1 reads SGHAT; CDR2 reads FQNNGV. Germline trimming cut 6 bases from V and 1 base from J; bases unmatched to any gene: 4. The CDR3 loop spans 15 amino acids. The CDR3 DNA is TGTGCCAGCAGTCAGGGACAGGTGAACACCGGGGAGCTGTTTTTT. Its translation is CASSQGQVNTGELFF.

The chain couples TRBV28 to TRBJ2-1; 11 bases fit TRBD1. Germline V gene data show CDR1 as MDHEN and CDR2 as SYDVKM. This CDR3 comprises 15 residues. V gave up 6 bases and J gave up 4 bases; unmatched junction bases: 5. CDR3 coding DNA: TGTGCCAGCAGGGACCGGGACAGGGGGTACAATGAGCAGTTCTTC. As protein: CASRDRDRGYNEQFF.

This chain links TRBV7-6 with TRBJ2-2; D is undetermined. Trimming stripped 5 bases from V and 7 bases from J, with 14 bases between. This CDR3 is built from 14 residues. From germline, CDR1 is SGHVS and CDR2 FNYEAQ. The CDR3 here is CASSRSLGGGELFF. The CDR3 DNA reads TGTGCCAGCAGCCGATCGTTAGGCGGCGGGGAGCTGTTTTTT.